These 20 T cell receptor beta chains were all obtained from the same sample, sequenced in a study of response to subunit inactivated influenza vaccine. Each CDR3 protein is one row after TCRdb ran MiXCR on the RT-PCR reads. The sample has a few hundred thousand distinct CDR3 sequences, 20% to 25% seen once. Sequences were derived from PBMCs from blood, sampled around 22 months after vaccination. These receptors originate from a man aged 50-75 years who received an inactivated influenza vaccine.

The gene calls are TRBV30 and TRBJ2-7; D possibly corresponds to TRBD2 (5 bases). Trimming pared 2 bases from V and 3 bases from J, leaving 8 bases between. Looked up from germline, CDR1 is GTSNPN and CDR2 is SVGIG (reference sequence). The CDR3 has 12 residues. CDR3 sequence (DNA): TGTGCCTGGAGTCCGACTAACTACGAGCAGTACTTC. It yields the protein CAWSPTNYEQYF.

The CDR3 DNA follows: TGCAGTGCTAGAGAGTTAAAGGGCAATCAGCCCCAGCATTTT. Translated: CSARELKGNQPQHF. J is TRBJ1-5 and V is TRBV20-1; D is unclear. V was pared by 0 bases and J by 2 bases, with 8 bases between. This CDR3 spans 14 amino acids. The germline V gene has CDR1 DFQATT and CDR2 SNEGSKA (reference sequence).

The gene calls are TRBV6-2 or TRBV6-3 and TRBJ1-5; TRBD1 is a possible D gene (6 bases). Between the trimmed V and J ends, which lost 5 bases and 9 bases, there was a span of 17 bases. The CDR3 has 14 amino acids. The germline CDR1 and CDR2 sequences are MNHEY and SVGEGT. This CDR3 is CASSGTRFSWPQHF. The DNA for the CDR3 is TGTGCCAGCAGTGGGACAAGGTTCTCTTGGCCCCAGCATTTT.

In this sample, this clonotype turned up a few times. This chain connects TRBV6-2 or TRBV6-3 to TRBJ2-3, with 10 positions matching TRBD1. CDR1 is MNHEY and CDR2 is SVGEGT in the germline V gene. Trimming removed 6 bases from V and 0 bases from J; junction bases left unmatched: 3. The CDR3 totals 15 residues. CDR3 loop: CASRPGQGSTDTQYF. CDR3 coding DNA: TGTGCCAGCAGACCGGGACAGGGGAGCACAGATACGCAGTATTTT.

In its sample, this clonotype was seen a few times. The chain uses TRBV12-3 or TRBV12-4 and TRBJ1-1; TRBD1 might be the D (5 bases). The CDR3 spans 17 residues. V dropped 8 bases and J dropped 4 bases, with 26 bases sitting between them. This CDR3 is CASARLYGALAGTEAFF. CDR3 DNA: TGTGCCAGCGCCCGGTTATACGGGGCCTTGGCCGGCACTGAAGCTTTCTTT.

This clonotype was seen a handful of times. The rearrangement joins TRBV6-1 to TRBJ1-6, with D perhaps TRBD1 (5 bases). The length of the CDR3 is 14 residues. Trimming cost V 6 bases and J 5 bases, with 11 bases left between them. Germline CDR1 is MNHNS and CDR2 is SASEGT. The CDR3 region is CASSPAGDNSPLHF. CDR3 sequence (DNA): TGTGCCAGCAGCCCGGCGGGGGATAATTCACCCCTCCACTTT.

This clonotype was detected a few times. The chain carries TRBV7-2 and TRBJ1-6; 8 bases agree with TRBD1. Germline-derived CDR1 and CDR2 are SGHTA and FQGNSA. J gave up 4 bases and V 6 bases, and 2 bases lay outside the gene matches. This CDR3 spans 14 amino acids. In nucleotides, the CDR3 is TGTGCCAGCAGTTGGACAGGGTATAATTCACCCCTCCACTTT. Protein product: CASSWTGYNSPLHF.

This clonotype was picked up many times. The chain has TRBV6-1 and TRBJ1-5; 8 bases are a match to TRBD1. This CDR3 is 16 amino acids long. The V gene end was trimmed by 2 bases and the J gene end by 0 bases; junction bases not matched to a gene: 3. Per the germline V gene, CDR1 is MNHNS and CDR2 is SASEGT. CDR3 nucleotides: TGTGCCAGCAGTGAAACAGGGGGGCTTAGCAATCAGCCCCAGCATTTT. Its translation is CASSETGGLSNQPQHF.

This clonotype was picked up a small number of times. An end of the junction differs from the germline gene, which may be a read error. The chain has TRBV25-1 and TRBJ2-7, with 9 bases matching TRBD1. From germline, CDR1 is MGHDK and CDR2 SYGVNS. The CDR3 has 17 amino acids. CDR3 residues: CARSESKGQGFPYEQYF. The CDR3 DNA sequence: TGTGCCAGAAGTGAATCTAAGGGACAGGGTTTTCCCTACGAGCAGTACTTC.

This clonotype was seen a few times. The genes are TRBV7-2 and TRBJ2-2; D might be TRBD1 or TRBD2, each matching 5 bases. V shed 5 bases and J shed 6 bases, with 19 bases lying between them. Germline CDR1 SGHTA, CDR2 FQGNSA. This CDR3 has 16 amino acids. CDR3 coding DNA: TGTGCCAGCAGCATACCGGGACCCCCCCTTCCCGGGGAGCTGTTTTTT. Its translation is CASSIPGPPLPGELFF.

V usage is TRBV20-1 and J usage is TRBJ2-3; TRBD2 agrees at 8 bases. V was clipped by 3 bases and J by 2 bases; unmatched bases: 13. Germline loops: CDR1 DFQATT, CDR2 SNEGSKA (reference sequence). CDR3 length: 17 amino acids. The CDR3 reads CSASEATLADYTDTQYF. The CDR3 DNA reads as TGCAGTGCTAGTGAGGCGACACTAGCGGATTACACAGATACGCAGTATTTT.

The chain joins TRBV20-1 to TRBJ1-6; D is unclear. Germline V CDR1 and CDR2: DFQATT, SNEGSKA (reference sequence). There are 11 residues in the CDR3. V was shortened by 6 bases and J by 7 bases, with 7 bases between the two germline ends. The CDR3 is CSAAYNSPLHF. DNA of the CDR3: TGCAGTGCCGCTTACAATTCACCCCTCCACTTT.

The J gene is TRBJ2-7, the V gene TRBV6-5; perhaps TRBD2 as D (6 bases). The V and J ends lost 0 bases and 3 bases respectively, with 15 bases between them. The germline V gene has CDR1 MNHEY and CDR2 SVGAGI. This CDR3 has 16 residues. The CDR3 loop reads CASSYSIGGGGYEQYF. CDR3 in DNA: TGTGCCAGCAGTTACTCTATCGGGGGAGGAGGCTACGAGCAGTACTTC.

This clonotype was found many times. This sequence joins TRBV7-8 and TRBJ1-1; maybe TRBD1 (5 bases). Trimming took off 5 bases at V and 3 bases at J, with 13 bases between the two ends. This CDR3 has 14 residues. Germline V lookup: CDR1 SGHVS, CDR2 FQNEAQ. Here the CDR3 reads CASSRRGEYTEAFF. CDR3 in DNA: TGTGCCAGCAGCCGCCGGGGGGAGTACACTGAAGCTTTCTTT.

This clonotype came up a few times. The genes are TRBV12-3 or TRBV12-4 and TRBJ2-1; no firm D call. The V end was cut by 5 bases, the J end by 4 bases, with 3 bases between. This CDR3 is built from 11 residues. CDR3 coding DNA: TGTGCCAGCAGTGTATACAATGAGCAGTTCTTC. It yields the protein CASSVYNEQFF.

In its sample, this clonotype was seen a few times. The chain combines TRBV12-3 or TRBV12-4 with TRBJ2-5, with 7 bases that match TRBD2. V dropped 6 bases and J dropped 4; count of bases not matched to a gene: 17. This CDR3 is 17 amino acids long. CDR3 sequence (DNA): TGTGCCAGCAGCCGAAGTGCTAGCGGAGGCAGGAGAGAGACCCAGTACTTC. Encoded protein: CASSRSASGGRRETQYF.

The gene calls are TRBV7-2 and TRBJ2-1; no clear D. The CDR3 extends over 14 amino acids. Per germline, CDR1 SGHTA and CDR2 FQGNSA. Deletions cut 0 bases from V and 8 bases from J, with 11 bases between. The CDR3 region is CASSLAVARDEQFF. CDR3 bases: TGTGCCAGCAGCTTAGCGGTAGCTAGGGATGAGCAGTTCTTC. The full variable domain, in which reference TRBV7-2 and TRBJ2-1 provide the parts outside the CDR3, is GAGVSQSPSNKVTEKGKDVELRCDPISGHTALYWYRQSLGQGLEFLIYFQGNSAPDKSGLPSDRFSAERTGGSVSTLTIQRTQQEDSAVYLCASSLAVARDEQFFGPGTRLTVL.

Only a few counts were recorded for this clonotype. This CDR3 reads CASSLSNGYTF. CDR3 coding DNA: TGTGCCAGCAGTTTATCCAATGGCTACACCTTC. V and J are TRBV12-3 or TRBV12-4 and TRBJ1-2; D not certain. The CDR3 consists of 11 residues. V lost 2 bases and J lost 6, with 4 bases in between.

The chain combines TRBV20-1 with TRBJ1-5; D possibly corresponds to TRBD1 (5 bases). Germline V gives CDR1 DFQATT, CDR2 SNEGSKA (reference sequence). V lost 5 bases, J lost 4 bases, and 12 bases lay in between. The CDR3 runs 13 residues. The CDR3, as DNA: TGCAGTGCTGGGGGTCGACAGAATCAGCCCCAGCATTTT. This codes for CSAGGRQNQPQHF.

This clonotype appeared a few times. V gene TRBV12-3 or TRBV12-4 combines with J gene TRBJ2-3; 9 bases map to TRBD2. V was pared by 6 bases and J by 2 bases, with 6 bases of the junction left unmatched. The CDR3 is 15 amino acids. The CDR3 sequence: CASRVTSGFTDTQYF. As DNA, the CDR3 is TGTGCCAGCAGGGTAACTAGCGGGTTCACAGATACGCAGTATTTT.